This T cell receptor (beta chain) was identified in a study of CD8 T cells in Susac syndrome (dated by TCRdb to the late 2010s). At the level of the whole study: Repertoire sequencing was used to test whether CD8+ T cell activation and differentiation in Susac syndrome was antigen driven.

The study at large found these results: The study acknowledged that relatively few individuals were included in the TCR sequencing and HLA analysis.

About this clonotype: This receptor's antigen is unknown. It has no much larger one-base neighbor in the sample; base qualities were not kept.

RNA was extracted using the RNeasy kit, and roughly 0.45 to 1 microgram was reverse transcribed with random hexamers. TCR beta CDR3 regions were amplified with the immunoSEQ multiplex PCR assay covering 54 Vbeta and 13 Jbeta segments. Bias from PCR amplification was corrected by using a synthetic template baseline for primer optimization and for computational correction. Processing in the source paper ran as follows. Only productive sequences were kept, with reads annotated to V, D and J genes according to IMGT and analyzed in immunoSEQ Analyzer. Clonality was calculated as one minus the Shannon entropy normalized by log2 of the number of productive unique sequences. Public and private clones were assessed among the 100 most prevalent clones of each patient and control. Clones were defined as Susac-specific when absent from the healthy and MS cohorts, from approximately 970 published viral clones and from other ImmuneACCESS disease sequences. The public reads were reanalyzed by TCRdb: fastp trimming at Q25, MiXCR alignment, in-frame beta chains only. Identical CDR3 protein sequences are pooled into one entry, listed with their most common genes and DNA. The V and J calls and clone size are TCRdb's, not the authors'. Here the sample has approximately 210,000 distinct CDR3 sequences; about 95% occur a single time. The top ten clones comprise roughly 0.1% of the sample.

Per the germline V gene, LGHNA is the CDR1 and YNFKEQ is the CDR2. Measured from the cysteine to the phenylalanine, the CDR3 is 17 residues long. CDR3 DNA is the only sequence kept; it has 51 bases, read in frame from the first base. Trimming takes 4 bases off V and 4 bases off J; junction bases not matched to a gene: 14. Peripheral blood CD8+ and CD4+ T cells from healthy donors, Susac syndrome patients and multiple sclerosis patients were profiled by high-throughput TCR beta sequencing. The multiple sclerosis controls were treatment-naive patients who had stable or active relapsing-remitting disease and met the revised McDonald criteria. CD8+ TEMRA cells were enriched by FACS, while bulk CD8+ and CD4+ T cells were purified by magnetic negative isolation. Blood was drawn into EDTA tubes, processed within 24 hours, and PBMCs were isolated by density gradient centrifugation. PBMCs destined for TCR sequencing were cryopreserved in liquid nitrogen and later thawed in a 37 °C water bath. The sorted or isolated CD4+, CD8+ and CD8+ TEMRA cells reached a purity of at least 90%.

The rearrangement combines TRBV4-2 with TRBJ2-5, with 8 bases in between that match TRBD2. The clonotype originates from a human donor with multiple sclerosis. Source material: CD4+ T cells from PBMCs. CDR3 loop: CASSPGAGEGTRETQYF. The nucleotide sequence is given as TGTGCCAGCAGCCCCGGAGCGGGAGAGGGGACACGAGAGACCCAGTACTTC.